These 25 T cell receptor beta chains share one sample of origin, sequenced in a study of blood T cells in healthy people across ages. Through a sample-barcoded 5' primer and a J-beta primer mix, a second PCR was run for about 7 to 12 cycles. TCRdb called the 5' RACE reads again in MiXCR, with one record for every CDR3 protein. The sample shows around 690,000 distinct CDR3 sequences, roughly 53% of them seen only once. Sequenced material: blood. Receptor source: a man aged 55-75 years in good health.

CDR3 coding DNA: TGTGCCATCCTCAGCGGGTCCACCTACAATGAGCAGTTCTTC. Translation gives CAILSGSTYNEQFF. The chain is built from TRBV10-3 and TRBJ2-1, with D possibly TRBD2 on 6 matching bases. CDR1 ENHRY and CDR2 SYGVKD come from the germline V gene. Trimming took off 8 bases at V and 2 bases at J, with 13 bases between the two ends. This CDR3 has 14 residues.

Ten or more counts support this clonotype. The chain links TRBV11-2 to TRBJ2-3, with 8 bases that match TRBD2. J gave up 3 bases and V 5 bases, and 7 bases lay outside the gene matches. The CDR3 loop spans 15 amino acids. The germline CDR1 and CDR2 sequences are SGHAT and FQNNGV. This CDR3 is CASSPLAAATDTQYF. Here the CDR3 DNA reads TGTGCCAGCAGCCCACTAGCGGCGGCGACAGATACGCAGTATTTT.

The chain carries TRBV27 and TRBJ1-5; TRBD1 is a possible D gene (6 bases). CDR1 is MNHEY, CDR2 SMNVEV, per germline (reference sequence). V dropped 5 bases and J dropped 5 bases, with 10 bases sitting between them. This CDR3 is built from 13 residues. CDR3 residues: CASSAGGHQPQHF. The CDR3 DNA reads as TGTGCCAGCAGTGCGGGGGGGCATCAGCCCCAGCATTTT.

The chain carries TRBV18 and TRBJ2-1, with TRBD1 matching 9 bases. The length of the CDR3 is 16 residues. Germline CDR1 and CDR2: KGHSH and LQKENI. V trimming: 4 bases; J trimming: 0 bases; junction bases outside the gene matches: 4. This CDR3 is CASSLTGGSSYNEQFF. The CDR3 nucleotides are TGTGCCAGCTCACTTACAGGGGGCAGCTCCTACAATGAGCAGTTCTTC.

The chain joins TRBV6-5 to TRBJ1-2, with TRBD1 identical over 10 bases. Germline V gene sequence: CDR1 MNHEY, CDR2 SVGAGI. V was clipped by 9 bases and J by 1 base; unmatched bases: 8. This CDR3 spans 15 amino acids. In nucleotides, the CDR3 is TGTGCCAGTTCTCGGGGGACAGGGGATAACTATGGCTACACCTTC. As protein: CASSRGTGDNYGYTF.

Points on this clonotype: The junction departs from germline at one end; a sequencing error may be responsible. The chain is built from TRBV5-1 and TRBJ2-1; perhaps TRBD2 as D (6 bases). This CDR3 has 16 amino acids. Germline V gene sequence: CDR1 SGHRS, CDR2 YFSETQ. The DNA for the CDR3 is TGCACCAGCAGCTTGGATAGCGGAAGCTCCTACAATGAGCAGTTCTTC. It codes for CTSSLDSGSSYNEQFF. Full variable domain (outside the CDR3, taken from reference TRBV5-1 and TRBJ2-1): KAGVTQTPRYLIKTRGQQVTLSCSPISGHRSVSWYQQTPGQGLQFLFEYFSETQRNKGNFPGRFSGRQFSNSRSEMNVSTLELGDSALYLCTSSLDSGSSYNEQFFGPGTRLTVL.

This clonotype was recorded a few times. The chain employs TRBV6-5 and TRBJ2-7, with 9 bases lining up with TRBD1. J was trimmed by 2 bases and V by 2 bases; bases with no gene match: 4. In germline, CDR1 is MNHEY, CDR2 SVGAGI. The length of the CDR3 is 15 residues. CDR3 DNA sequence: TGTGCCAGCAGTTACGATTGGGACAGGGCCTACGAGCAGTACTTC. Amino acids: CASSYDWDRAYEQYF.

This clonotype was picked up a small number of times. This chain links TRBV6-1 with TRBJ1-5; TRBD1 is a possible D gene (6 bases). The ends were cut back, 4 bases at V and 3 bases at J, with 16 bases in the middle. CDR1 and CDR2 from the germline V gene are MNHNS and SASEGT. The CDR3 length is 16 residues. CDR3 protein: CASSAATGFHNQPQHF. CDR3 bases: TGTGCCAGCAGTGCAGCCACAGGGTTCCACAATCAGCCCCAGCATTTT.

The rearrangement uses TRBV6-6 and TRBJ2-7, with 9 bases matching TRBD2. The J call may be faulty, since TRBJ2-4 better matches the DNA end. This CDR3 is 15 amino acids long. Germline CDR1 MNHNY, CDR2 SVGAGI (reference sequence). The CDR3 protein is CASSGTSPSQNIQYF. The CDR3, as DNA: TGTGCCAGCAGTGGGACTAGCCCAAGCCAAAACATTCAGTACTTC.

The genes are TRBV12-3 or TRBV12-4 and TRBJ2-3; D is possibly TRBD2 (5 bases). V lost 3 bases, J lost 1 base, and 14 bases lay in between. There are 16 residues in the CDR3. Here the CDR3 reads CASSFPRGIGTDTQYF. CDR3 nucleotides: TGTGCCAGCAGTTTTCCCCGGGGAATCGGCACAGATACGCAGTATTTT.

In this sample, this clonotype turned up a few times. The CDR3 region is CASSPDRGPNYGYTF. The CDR3 DNA is TGTGCCAGCTCACCAGACAGGGGGCCCAACTATGGCTACACCTTC. The chain has TRBV18 and TRBJ1-2; 10 bases fit TRBD1. The J segment lost 2 bases and the V segment lost 2 bases, leaving 2 bases of the junction unmatched. Germline CDR1 and CDR2: KGHSH and LQKENI. The CDR3 length is 15 residues.

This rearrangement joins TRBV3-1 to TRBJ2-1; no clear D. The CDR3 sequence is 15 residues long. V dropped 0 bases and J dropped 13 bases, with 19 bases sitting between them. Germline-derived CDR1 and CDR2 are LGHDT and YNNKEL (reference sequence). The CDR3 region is CASSQDRPGSKTQFF. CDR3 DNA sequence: TGTGCCAGCAGCCAAGATCGACCCGGTTCAAAGACCCAGTTCTTC.

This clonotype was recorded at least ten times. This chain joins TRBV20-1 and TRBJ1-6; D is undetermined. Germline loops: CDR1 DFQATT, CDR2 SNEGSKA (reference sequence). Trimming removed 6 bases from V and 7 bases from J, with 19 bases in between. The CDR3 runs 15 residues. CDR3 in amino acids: CSASGSLRANSPLHF. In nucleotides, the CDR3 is TGCAGTGCAAGCGGCTCCCTGAGGGCCAATTCACCCCTCCACTTT.

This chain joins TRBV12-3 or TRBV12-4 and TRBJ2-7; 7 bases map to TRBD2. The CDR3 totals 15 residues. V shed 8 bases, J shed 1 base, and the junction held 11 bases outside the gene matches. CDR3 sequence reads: CASSAWGGFSYEQYF. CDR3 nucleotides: TGTGCCAGCTCAGCCTGGGGGGGTTTTTCCTACGAGCAGTACTTC.

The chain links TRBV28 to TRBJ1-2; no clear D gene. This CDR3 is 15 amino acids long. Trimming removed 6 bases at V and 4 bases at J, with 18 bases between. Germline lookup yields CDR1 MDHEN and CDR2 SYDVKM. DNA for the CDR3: TGTGCCAGCAGAAAATATGACGAAGGCCGCTATGGCTACACCTTC. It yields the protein CASRKYDEGRYGYTF.

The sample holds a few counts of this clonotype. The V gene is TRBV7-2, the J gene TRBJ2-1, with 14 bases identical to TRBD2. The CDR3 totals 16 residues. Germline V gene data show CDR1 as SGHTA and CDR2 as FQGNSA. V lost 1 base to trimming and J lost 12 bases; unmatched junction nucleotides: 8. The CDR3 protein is CASSLVGPGTSGGQFF. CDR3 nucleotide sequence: TGTGCCAGCAGCTTAGTAGGCCCCGGGACTAGCGGGGGGCAGTTCTTC.

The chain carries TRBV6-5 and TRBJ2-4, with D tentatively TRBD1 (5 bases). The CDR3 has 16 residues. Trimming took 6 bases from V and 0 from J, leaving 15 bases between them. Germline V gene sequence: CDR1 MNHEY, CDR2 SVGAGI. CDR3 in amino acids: CASRSTGQLAKNIQYF. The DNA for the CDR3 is TGTGCCAGCAGGTCTACAGGTCAGCTAGCCAAAAACATTCAGTACTTC.

CDR3 in DNA: TGCAGTGCTAGGGAGTCGACAGATACGCAGTATTTT. It codes for CSARESTDTQYF. The chain carries TRBV20-1 and TRBJ2-3; D unclear. The CDR3 extends over 12 amino acids. Trimming stripped 3 bases from V and 3 bases from J, with 7 bases between. Germline V gene lookup returns CDR1 DFQATT and CDR2 SNEGSKA (reference sequence).

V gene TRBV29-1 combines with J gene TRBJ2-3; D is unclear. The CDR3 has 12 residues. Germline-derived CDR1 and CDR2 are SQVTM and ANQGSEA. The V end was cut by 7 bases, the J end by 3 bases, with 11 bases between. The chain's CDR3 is CSGSVGTDTQYF. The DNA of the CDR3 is TGCAGCGGATCTGTGGGGACAGATACGCAGTATTTT.

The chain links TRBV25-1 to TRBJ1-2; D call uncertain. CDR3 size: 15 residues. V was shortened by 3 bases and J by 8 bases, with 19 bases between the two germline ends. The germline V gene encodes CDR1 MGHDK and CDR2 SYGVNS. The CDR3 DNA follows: TGTGCCAGCAGTGACGCCTCCGGCACCCACGGGGGCTACACCTTC. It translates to CASSDASGTHGGYTF.

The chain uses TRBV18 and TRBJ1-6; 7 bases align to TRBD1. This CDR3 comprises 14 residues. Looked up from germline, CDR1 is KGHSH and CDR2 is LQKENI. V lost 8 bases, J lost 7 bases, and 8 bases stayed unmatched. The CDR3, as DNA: TGTGCCAGCCGTAGGGACAGTGCAAATTCACCCCTCCACTTT. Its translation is CASRRDSANSPLHF.

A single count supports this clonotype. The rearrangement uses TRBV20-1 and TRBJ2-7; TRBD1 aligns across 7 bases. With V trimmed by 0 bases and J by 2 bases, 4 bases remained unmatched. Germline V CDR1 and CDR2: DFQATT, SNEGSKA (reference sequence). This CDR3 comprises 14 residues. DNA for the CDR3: TGCAGTGCTAGAGATCAAGGGGGCGCCTACGAGCAGTACTTC. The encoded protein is CSARDQGGAYEQYF.

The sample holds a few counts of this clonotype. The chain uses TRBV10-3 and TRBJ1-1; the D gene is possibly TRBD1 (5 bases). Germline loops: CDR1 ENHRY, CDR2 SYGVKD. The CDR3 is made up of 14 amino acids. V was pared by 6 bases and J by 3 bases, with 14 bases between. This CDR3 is CAIRVGGEDTEAFF. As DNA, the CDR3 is TGTGCCATCAGAGTGGGGGGGGAAGACACTGAAGCTTTCTTT.

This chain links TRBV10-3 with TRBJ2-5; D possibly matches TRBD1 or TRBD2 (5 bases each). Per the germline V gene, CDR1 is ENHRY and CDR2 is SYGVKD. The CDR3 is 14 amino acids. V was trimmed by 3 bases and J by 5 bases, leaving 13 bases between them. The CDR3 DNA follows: TGTGCCATCAGTGATCCGAGGGGTGGGGAGACCCAGTACTTC. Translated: CAISDPRGGETQYF.

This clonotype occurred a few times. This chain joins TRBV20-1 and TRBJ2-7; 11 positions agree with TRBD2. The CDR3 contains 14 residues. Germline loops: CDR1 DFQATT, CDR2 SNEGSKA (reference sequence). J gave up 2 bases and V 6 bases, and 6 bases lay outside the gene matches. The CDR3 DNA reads TGCAGTGCCATCGGGACTAGCGGTGCCTACGAGCAGTACTTC. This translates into CSAIGTSGAYEQYF.